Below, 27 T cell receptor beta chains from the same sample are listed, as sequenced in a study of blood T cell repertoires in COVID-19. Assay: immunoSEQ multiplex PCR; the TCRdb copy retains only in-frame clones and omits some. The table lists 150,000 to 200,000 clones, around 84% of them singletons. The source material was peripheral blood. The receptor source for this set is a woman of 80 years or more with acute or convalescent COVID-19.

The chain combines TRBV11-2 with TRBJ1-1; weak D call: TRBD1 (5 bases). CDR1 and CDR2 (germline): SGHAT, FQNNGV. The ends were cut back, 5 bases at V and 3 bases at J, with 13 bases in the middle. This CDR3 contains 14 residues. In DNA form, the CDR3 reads TGTGCCAGCAGCCTTGGACAACGCGACACTGAAGCTTTCTTT. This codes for CASSLGQRDTEAFF.

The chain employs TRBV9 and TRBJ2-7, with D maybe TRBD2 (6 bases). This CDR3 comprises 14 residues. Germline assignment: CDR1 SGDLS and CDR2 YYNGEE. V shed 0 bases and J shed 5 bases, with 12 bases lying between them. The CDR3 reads CASSVDGGRDEQYF. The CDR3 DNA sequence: TGTGCCAGCAGCGTAGACGGGGGTCGGGACGAGCAGTACTTC.

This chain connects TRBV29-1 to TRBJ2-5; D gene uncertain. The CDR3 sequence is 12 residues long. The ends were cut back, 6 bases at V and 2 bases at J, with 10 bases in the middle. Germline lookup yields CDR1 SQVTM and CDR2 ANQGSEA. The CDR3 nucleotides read TGCAGCGTGACACTCCAACAAGAGACCCAGTACTTC. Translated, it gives CSVTLQQETQYF.

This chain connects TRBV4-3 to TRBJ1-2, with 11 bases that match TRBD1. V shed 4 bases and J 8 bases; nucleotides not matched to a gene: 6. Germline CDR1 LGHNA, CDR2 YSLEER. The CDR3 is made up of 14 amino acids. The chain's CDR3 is CASSRGQGAKGYTF. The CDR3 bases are TGCGCCAGCAGCCGAGGACAGGGGGCGAAAGGCTACACCTTC.

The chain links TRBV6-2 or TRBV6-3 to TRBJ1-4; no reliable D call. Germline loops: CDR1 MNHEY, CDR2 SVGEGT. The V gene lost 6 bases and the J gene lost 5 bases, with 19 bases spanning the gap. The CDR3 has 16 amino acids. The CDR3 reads CASSPRADRLNEKLFF. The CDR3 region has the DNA TGTGCCAGCAGCCCCAGAGCGGATCGTTTGAATGAAAAACTGTTTTTT.

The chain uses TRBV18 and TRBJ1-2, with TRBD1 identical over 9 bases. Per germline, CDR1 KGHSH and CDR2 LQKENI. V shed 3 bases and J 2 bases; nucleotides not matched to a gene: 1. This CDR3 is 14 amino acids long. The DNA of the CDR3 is TGTGCCAGCTCACCGGACAGGGGAAACTATGGCTACACCTTC. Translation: CASSPDRGNYGYTF.

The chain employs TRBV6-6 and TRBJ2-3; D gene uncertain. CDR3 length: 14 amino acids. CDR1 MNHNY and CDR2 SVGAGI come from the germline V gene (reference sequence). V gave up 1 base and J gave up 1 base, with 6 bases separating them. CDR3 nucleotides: TGTGCCAGCAGTTACTTAGAGGGCACAGATACGCAGTATTTT. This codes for CASSYLEGTDTQYF.

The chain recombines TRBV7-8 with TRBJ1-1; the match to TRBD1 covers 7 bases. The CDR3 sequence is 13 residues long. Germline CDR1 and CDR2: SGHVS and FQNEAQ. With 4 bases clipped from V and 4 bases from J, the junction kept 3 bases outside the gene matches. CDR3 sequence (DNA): TGTGCCAGCAGCTCGCAGGGGGGCACTGAAGCTTTCTTT. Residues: CASSSQGGTEAFF.

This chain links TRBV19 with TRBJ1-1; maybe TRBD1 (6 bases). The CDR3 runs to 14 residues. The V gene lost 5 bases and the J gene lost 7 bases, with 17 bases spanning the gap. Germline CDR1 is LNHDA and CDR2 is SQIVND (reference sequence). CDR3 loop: CASSPLGRGGEAFF. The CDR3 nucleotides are TGTGCCAGTAGTCCCCTGGGTAGGGGGGGTGAAGCTTTCTTT.

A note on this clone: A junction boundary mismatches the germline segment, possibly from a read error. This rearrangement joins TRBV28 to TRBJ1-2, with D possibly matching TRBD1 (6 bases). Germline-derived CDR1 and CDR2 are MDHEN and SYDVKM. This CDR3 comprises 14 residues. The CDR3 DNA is TGTGCCAGCAGGTTATACAGGGAGTCGCGCGGCTACACCTTC. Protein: CASRLYRESRGYTF.

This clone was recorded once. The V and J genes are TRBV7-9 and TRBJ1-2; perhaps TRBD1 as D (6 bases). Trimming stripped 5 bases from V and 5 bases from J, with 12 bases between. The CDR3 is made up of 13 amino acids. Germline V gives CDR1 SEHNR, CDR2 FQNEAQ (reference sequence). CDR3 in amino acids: CASSIGQLYGYTF. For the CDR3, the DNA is TGTGCCAGCAGCATTGGACAGCTGTATGGCTACACCTTC.

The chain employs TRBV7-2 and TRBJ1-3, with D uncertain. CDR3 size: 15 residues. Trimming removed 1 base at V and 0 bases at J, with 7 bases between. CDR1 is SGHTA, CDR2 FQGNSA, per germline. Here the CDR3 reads CASSLGHSSGNTIYF. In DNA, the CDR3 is TGTGCCAGCAGCTTAGGACACAGCTCTGGAAACACCATATATTTT.

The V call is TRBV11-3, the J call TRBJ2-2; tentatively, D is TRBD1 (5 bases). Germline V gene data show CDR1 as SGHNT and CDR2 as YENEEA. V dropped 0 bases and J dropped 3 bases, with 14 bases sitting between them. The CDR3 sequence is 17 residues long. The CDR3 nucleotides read TGTGCCAGCAGCTTAGAGCAGGGAATTTTGGACACCGGGGAGCTGTTTTTT. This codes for CASSLEQGILDTGELFF.

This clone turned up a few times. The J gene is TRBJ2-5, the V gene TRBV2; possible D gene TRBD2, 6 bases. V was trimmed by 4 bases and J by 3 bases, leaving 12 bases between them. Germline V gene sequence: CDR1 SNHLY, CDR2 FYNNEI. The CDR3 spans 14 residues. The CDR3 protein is CASSAHSGKETQYF. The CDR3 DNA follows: TGTGCCAGCAGTGCCCATAGCGGCAAAGAGACCCAGTACTTC.

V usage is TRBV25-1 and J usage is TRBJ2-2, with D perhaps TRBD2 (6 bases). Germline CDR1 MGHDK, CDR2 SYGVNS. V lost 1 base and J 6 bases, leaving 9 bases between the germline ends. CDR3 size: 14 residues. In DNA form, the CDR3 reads TGTGCCAGCAGTGAATTCGGAGGGTCCGGGGAGCTGTTTTTT. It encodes CASSEFGGSGELFF.

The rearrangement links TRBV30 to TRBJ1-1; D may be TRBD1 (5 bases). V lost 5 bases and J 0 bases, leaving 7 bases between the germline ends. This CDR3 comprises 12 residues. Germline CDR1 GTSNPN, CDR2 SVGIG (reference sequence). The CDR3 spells CAWGDLNTEAFF. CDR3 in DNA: TGTGCCTGGGGGGACTTGAACACTGAAGCTTTCTTT.

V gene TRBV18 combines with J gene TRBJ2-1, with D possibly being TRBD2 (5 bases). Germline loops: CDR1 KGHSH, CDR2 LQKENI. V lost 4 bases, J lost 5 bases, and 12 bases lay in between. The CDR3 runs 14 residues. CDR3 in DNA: TGTGCCAGCTCACGAGCCGGGGTGCACAATGAGCAGTTCTTC. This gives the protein CASSRAGVHNEQFF.

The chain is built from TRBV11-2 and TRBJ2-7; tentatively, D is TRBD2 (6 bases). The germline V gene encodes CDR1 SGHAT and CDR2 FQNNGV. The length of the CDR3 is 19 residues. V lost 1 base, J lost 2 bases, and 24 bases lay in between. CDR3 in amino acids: CASSLVVSGLHSPTYEQYF. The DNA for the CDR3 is TGTGCCAGCAGCTTAGTAGTATCCGGACTACATTCCCCGACCTACGAGCAGTACTTC. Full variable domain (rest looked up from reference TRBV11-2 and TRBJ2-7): EAGVAQSPRYKIIEKRQSVAFWCNPISGHATLYWYQQILGQGPKLLIQFQNNGVVDDSQLPKDRFSAERLKGVDSTLKIQPAKLEDSAVYLCASSLVVSGLHSPTYEQYFGPGTRLTVT.

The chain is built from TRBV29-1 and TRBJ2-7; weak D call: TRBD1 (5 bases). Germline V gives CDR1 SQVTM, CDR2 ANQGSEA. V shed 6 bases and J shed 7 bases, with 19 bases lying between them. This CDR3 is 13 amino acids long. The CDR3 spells CSVGARSMGEQYF. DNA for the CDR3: TGCAGCGTAGGGGCTAGATCAATGGGGGAGCAGTACTTC.

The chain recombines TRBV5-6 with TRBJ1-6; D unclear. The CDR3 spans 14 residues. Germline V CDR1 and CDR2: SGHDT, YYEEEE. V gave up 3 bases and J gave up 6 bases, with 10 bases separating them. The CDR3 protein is CASSSPELNSPLHF. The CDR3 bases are TGTGCCAGCAGCTCCCCGGAGCTTAATTCACCCCTCCACTTT.

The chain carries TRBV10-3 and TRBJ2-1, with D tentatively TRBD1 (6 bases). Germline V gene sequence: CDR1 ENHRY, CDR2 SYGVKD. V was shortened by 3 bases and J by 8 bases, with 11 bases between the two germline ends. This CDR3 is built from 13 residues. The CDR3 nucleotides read TGTGCCATCAGTGAACTGACAGGCCATGAGCAGTTCTTC. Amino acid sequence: CAISELTGHEQFF.

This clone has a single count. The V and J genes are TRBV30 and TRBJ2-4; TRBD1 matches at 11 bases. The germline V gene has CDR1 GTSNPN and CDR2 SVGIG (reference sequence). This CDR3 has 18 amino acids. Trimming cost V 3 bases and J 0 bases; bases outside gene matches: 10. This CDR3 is CAWSKPGQGDLAKNIQYF. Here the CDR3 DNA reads TGTGCCTGGAGCAAACCGGGACAGGGGGATCTAGCCAAAAACATTCAGTACTTC.

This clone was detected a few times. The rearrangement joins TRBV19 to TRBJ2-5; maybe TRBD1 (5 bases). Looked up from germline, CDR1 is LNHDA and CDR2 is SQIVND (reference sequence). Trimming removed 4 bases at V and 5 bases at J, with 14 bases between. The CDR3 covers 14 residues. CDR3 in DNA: TGTGCCAGTAGTAACCTCCAGGGCAGGGAGACCCAGTACTTC. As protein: CASSNLQGRETQYF.

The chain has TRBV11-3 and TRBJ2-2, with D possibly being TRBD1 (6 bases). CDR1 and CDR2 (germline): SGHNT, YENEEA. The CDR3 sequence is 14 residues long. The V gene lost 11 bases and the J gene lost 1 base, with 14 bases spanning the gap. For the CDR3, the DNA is TGTGCCGGACCGGGACACCAGAACACCGGGGAGCTGTTTTTT. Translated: CAGPGHQNTGELFF.

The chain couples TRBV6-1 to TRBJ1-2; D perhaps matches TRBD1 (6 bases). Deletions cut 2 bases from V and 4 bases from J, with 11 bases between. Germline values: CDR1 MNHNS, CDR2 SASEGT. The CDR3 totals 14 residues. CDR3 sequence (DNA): TGTGCCAGCAGTGAAACTCTGGACAGCTATGGCTACACCTTC. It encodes CASSETLDSYGYTF.

Here the CDR3 reads CALGGDGTEAFF. In DNA form, the CDR3 reads TGTGCCCTTGGGGGCGATGGCACTGAAGCTTTCTTT. The chain couples TRBV6-6 to TRBJ1-1; maybe TRBD1 (6 bases). CDR3 length: 12 amino acids. Germline CDR1 is MNHNY and CDR2 is SVGAGI (reference sequence). V shed 11 bases and J shed 4 bases, with 14 bases lying between them.

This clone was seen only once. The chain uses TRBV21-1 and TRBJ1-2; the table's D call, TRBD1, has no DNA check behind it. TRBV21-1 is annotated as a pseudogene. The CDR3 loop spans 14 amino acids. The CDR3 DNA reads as TGTGCCAGCAGCACAGTCAGGGGGCATGGTGGCTACACCTTC. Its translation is CASSTVRGHGGYTF.